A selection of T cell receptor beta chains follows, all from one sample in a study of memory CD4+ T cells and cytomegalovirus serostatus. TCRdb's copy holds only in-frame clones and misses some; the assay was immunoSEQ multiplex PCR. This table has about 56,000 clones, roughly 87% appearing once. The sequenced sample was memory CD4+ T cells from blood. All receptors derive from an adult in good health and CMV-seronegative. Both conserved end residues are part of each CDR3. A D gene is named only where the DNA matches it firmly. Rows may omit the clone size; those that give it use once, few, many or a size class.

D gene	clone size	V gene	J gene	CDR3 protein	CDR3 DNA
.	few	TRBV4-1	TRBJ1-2	CASSHPLYDYGYTF	TGCGCCAGCAGCCACCCCCTGTATGACTATGGCTACACCTTC
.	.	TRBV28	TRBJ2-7	CATGPDREQYF	TGTGCCACCGGACCCGATCGGGAGCAGTACTTC
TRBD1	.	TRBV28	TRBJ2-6	CASSLFRAGGPSGANVLTF	TGTGCCAGCAGCCTTTTCCGGGCAGGGGGCCCATCTGGGGCCAACGTCCTGACTTTC
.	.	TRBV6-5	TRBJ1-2	CASRDLGGYTF	TGTGCCAGCAGGGACTTGGGGGGCTACACCTTC
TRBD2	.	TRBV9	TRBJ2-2	CASSLTSGGSFGELFF	TGTGCCAGCAGCCTGACTAGCGGGGGTTCGTTCGGGGAGCTGTTTTTT
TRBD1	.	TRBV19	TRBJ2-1	CASSIQGANNEQFF	TGTGCCAGTAGTATACAGGGGGCAAATAATGAGCAGTTCTTC
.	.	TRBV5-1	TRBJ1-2	CASSAGQYYGYTF	TGCGCCAGCAGCGCCGGACAGTACTATGGCTACACCTTC
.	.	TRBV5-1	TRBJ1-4	CASSLGGRVDEKLFF	TGCGCCAGCAGCTTGGGAGGGAGGGTTGATGAAAAACTGTTTTTT
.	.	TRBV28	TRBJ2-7	CASSLSNRAEQYF	TGTGCCAGCAGTTTATCCAACAGGGCCGAGCAGTACTTC
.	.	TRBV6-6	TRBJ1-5	CASSSGPQPQHF	TGTGCCAGCAGTTCTGGGCCCCAGCCCCAGCATTTT